The 30 T cell receptor beta chains below come from one sample, sequenced in a study of brain T cells in children with intractable seizures. Method: immunoSEQ multiplex PCR; TCRdb's copy keeps in-frame clones and lacks some. The profile shows roughly 110,000 clones, 94% of them singletons. The source material was peripheral blood, sampled at surgery. Source of these receptors: a boy younger than two with hemimegalencephaly and intractable seizures.

The chain carries TRBV13 and TRBJ2-7; 7 nucleotides agree with TRBD1. CDR3 size: 14 residues. Germline V gene data show CDR1 as PRHDT and CDR2 as FYEKMQ (reference sequence). With 0 bases clipped from V and 6 bases from J, the junction kept 5 bases outside the gene matches. The CDR3 spells CASSLGQGWGEQYF. DNA of the CDR3: TGTGCCAGCAGCTTAGGACAGGGGTGGGGCGAGCAGTACTTC.

For this clone: A much larger clone differs by one base, so this may be a read error. The genes are TRBV12-1 and TRBJ2-7; TRBD2 is taken as the D call from the table, unchecked against the DNA. TRBV12-1 is an annotated pseudogene. The CDR3 loop spans 15 amino acids. Here the CDR3 DNA reads TGTGCCAGCAGCTTGGGACTAGCGGGAGCCTACGAGCAGTACTTC. Translated, it gives CASSLGLAGAYEQYF.

The J gene is TRBJ1-3, the V gene TRBV9, with D possibly matching TRBD1 (5 bases). V lost 4 bases and J lost 0, with 17 bases in between. This CDR3 comprises 17 residues. Germline V gives CDR1 SGDLS, CDR2 YYNGEE. This CDR3 is CASSPRSRDHSGNTIYF. The CDR3 DNA sequence: TGTGCCAGCAGCCCCAGGAGTCGGGACCACTCTGGAAACACCATATATTTT.

The V gene is TRBV7-2, the J gene TRBJ2-1, with 9 nucleotides matching TRBD2. This CDR3 is built from 15 residues. V was pared by 7 bases and J by 3 bases, with 7 bases of the junction left unmatched. The germline gives CDR1 SGHTA, CDR2 FQGNSA. CDR3 DNA: TGTGCCAGCACCGCAGCGGGAGGCCTCTACAATGAGCAGTTCTTC. It encodes CASTAAGGLYNEQFF.

V and J are TRBV5-1 and TRBJ2-5; 7 bases map to TRBD1. The J segment lost 1 base and the V segment lost 0 bases, leaving 6 bases of the junction unmatched. This CDR3 spans 16 amino acids. In germline, CDR1 is SGHRS, CDR2 YFSETQ. Written as DNA, the CDR3 is TGCGCCAGCAGCTTGGCCGGGACAGTCATCCAAGAGACCCAGTACTTC. It codes for CASSLAGTVIQETQYF.

V and J are TRBV27 and TRBJ1-1; TRBD1 matches 8 bases. The length of the CDR3 is 13 residues. Germline V CDR1 and CDR2: MNHEY, SMNVEV (reference sequence). V lost 5 bases, J lost 3 bases, and 2 bases stayed unmatched. CDR3 sequence: CASSLGQDTEAFF. CDR3 coding DNA: TGTGCCAGCAGTCTGGGACAGGACACTGAAGCTTTCTTT.

This sequence joins TRBV10-1 and TRBJ1-3; D unresolved. With 4 bases removed from V and 0 bases from J, the gap between germline ends came to 13 bases. Germline CDR1 reads WNHNN; CDR2 reads SYGVQD (reference sequence). The CDR3 length is 16 residues. This chain's CDR3 is CASSGDADRSGNTIYF. The CDR3 DNA reads as TGCGCCAGCAGTGGAGACGCAGACCGCTCTGGAAACACCATATATTTT.

The chain has TRBV6-5 and TRBJ2-3, with D perhaps TRBD2 (5 bases). V lost 6 bases to trimming and J lost 6 bases, with 16 bases between them. Per the germline V gene, CDR1 is MNHEY and CDR2 is SVGAGI. The CDR3 contains 14 residues. The CDR3: CASRRMGVGDTQYF. The CDR3, as DNA: TGTGCCAGCAGACGAATGGGAGTAGGGGATACGCAGTATTTT.

The V gene is TRBV12-3 or TRBV12-4, the J gene TRBJ2-7; D is unclear. Between the trimmed V and J ends, which lost 4 bases and 5 bases, there was a span of 12 bases. The CDR3 totals 13 residues. CDR3 in DNA: TGTGCCAGCAGTTCCCGCCTTCAGAACGAGCAGTACTTC. Amino acid sequence: CASSSRLQNEQYF.

V gene TRBV3-1 (or the pseudogene TRBV3-2) combines with J gene TRBJ2-2; D might be TRBD2 (5 bases). The germline V gene has CDR1 LGHDT and CDR2 YNNKEL (reference sequence). CDR3 length equals 15 residues. V was trimmed by 0 bases and J by 6 bases, leaving 11 bases between them. The chain's CDR3 is CASSQDWSSAGELFF. DNA for the CDR3: TGTGCCAGCAGCCAAGATTGGAGTAGCGCCGGGGAGCTGTTTTTT.

The chain couples TRBV29-1 to TRBJ2-7; a weak D match, TRBD2 (7 bases). Germline V gene lookup returns CDR1 SQVTM and CDR2 ANQGSEA. CDR3 length equals 14 residues. V lost 1 base and J 6 bases, leaving 16 bases between the germline ends. The CDR3 region has the DNA TGCAGCGTTGAAGGGGGGGGGCAAGTTCCCGAGCAGTACTTC. Its protein product is CSVEGGGQVPEQYF.

This chain uses TRBV5-1 with TRBJ2-2; TRBD1 matches 8 bases. In germline, CDR1 is SGHRS, CDR2 YFSETQ. The CDR3 length is 15 residues. J was trimmed by 4 bases and V by 1 base; bases with no gene match: 3. CDR3 nucleotide sequence: TGCGCCAGCAGCTTGATGCAGGGGGCCACCGGGGAGCTGTTTTTT. This translates into CASSLMQGATGELFF.

The J gene is TRBJ2-3, the V gene TRBV5-4, with 10 bases that match TRBD2. The CDR3 is 16 amino acids. The germline CDR1 and CDR2 sequences are SGHNT and YYREEE (reference sequence). The V gene end was trimmed by 0 bases and the J gene end by 5 bases; junction bases not matched to a gene: 6. CDR3 in DNA: TGTGCCAGCAGCTTGGCGGAGCGGGAGGGCTTAGATACGCAGTATTTT. Translation gives CASSLAEREGLDTQYF.

The chain carries TRBV4-1 and TRBJ2-7; D possibly uses TRBD1 or TRBD2 (5 bases each). The CDR3 consists of 14 residues. CDR1 is MGHRA and CDR2 is YSYEKL in the germline V gene. V was shortened by 2 bases and J by 5 bases, with 13 bases between the two germline ends. This chain's CDR3 is CASSQYGTLDEQYF. The DNA of the CDR3 is TGCGCCAGCAGCCAATATGGGACCTTGGACGAGCAGTACTTC.

The J gene is TRBJ2-2, the V gene TRBV3-1 (or the pseudogene TRBV3-2), with 9 bases matching TRBD1. Germline values: CDR1 LGHDT, CDR2 YNNKEL (reference sequence). The trim removed 4 bases at V and 0 bases at J, leaving 12 bases unmatched. This CDR3 spans 19 amino acids. CDR3 in amino acids: CASSRHRQGVSANTGELFF. CDR3 nucleotides: TGTGCCAGCAGCCGCCATAGACAGGGGGTGTCCGCGAACACCGGGGAGCTGTTTTTT.

The chain has TRBV6-6 and TRBJ1-1; D unclear. With 5 bases removed from V and 0 bases from J, the gap between germline ends came to 16 bases. This CDR3 has 16 residues. Germline assignment: CDR1 MNHNY and CDR2 SVGAGI (reference sequence). The CDR3 is CASSGLVVGLNTEAFF. Here the CDR3 DNA reads TGTGCCAGCAGTGGGTTGGTGGTTGGGCTGAACACTGAAGCTTTCTTT.

This clone showed up just once. The V call is TRBV7-2, the J call TRBJ1-1; 7 positions agree with TRBD1. This CDR3 is built from 16 residues. The V and J ends lost 4 bases and 5 bases, in that order; junction bases with no gene match: 13. Germline loops: CDR1 SGHTA, CDR2 FQGNSA. In DNA, the CDR3 is TGTGCCAGCAGCTCCTTTTTCACAGGGGCGCAGACTGAAGCTTTCTTT. This translates into CASSSFFTGAQTEAFF.

The gene calls are TRBV25-1 and TRBJ1-1, with a tentative D call TRBD1 (5 bases). The length of the CDR3 is 16 residues. The germline V gene has CDR1 MGHDK and CDR2 SYGVNS. V lost 8 bases and J lost 0, with 19 bases in between. CDR3 DNA: TGTGCCAGCCCCTATGGACGGACAAAAATGAACACTGAAGCTTTCTTT. Its protein is CASPYGRTKMNTEAFF.

The V and J genes are TRBV9 and TRBJ2-2; tentatively, D is TRBD2 (6 bases). Per the germline V gene, CDR1 is SGDLS and CDR2 is YYNGEE. The CDR3 has 15 amino acids. With 0 bases removed from V and 5 bases from J, the gap between germline ends came to 11 bases. The CDR3 loop is CASSVDGSQTGELFF. CDR3 bases: TGTGCCAGCAGCGTAGACGGGAGTCAGACCGGGGAGCTGTTTTTT.

CDR3 region: CASSFGGEPGELFF. CDR3 in DNA: TGTGCCAGCAGCTTCGGGGGGGAACCCGGGGAGCTGTTTTTT. V usage is TRBV5-4 and J usage is TRBJ2-2, with 8 bases identical to TRBD2. Trimming removed 2 bases from V and 6 bases from J; junction bases left unmatched: 3. Per the germline V gene, CDR1 is SGHNT and CDR2 is YYREEE (reference sequence). The length of the CDR3 is 14 residues.

The gene calls are TRBV7-3 and TRBJ2-5, with D perhaps assigned TRBD1 or TRBD2 (5 bases each). Per germline, CDR1 SGHTA and CDR2 FQGTGA. CDR3 length: 13 amino acids. The germline V and J ends were trimmed by 5 bases and 7 bases, with 14 bases remaining between them. DNA of the CDR3: TGTGCCAGCAGCCCAGAGGGGTCGGGGACCCAGTACTTC. This encodes CASSPEGSGTQYF.

The chain is built from TRBV7-2 and TRBJ2-3; D gene uncertain. From germline, CDR1 is SGHTA and CDR2 FQGNSA. The CDR3 has 12 residues. Deletions cut 2 bases from V and 3 bases from J, with 3 bases between. The CDR3 DNA reads TGTGCCAGCAGCTTAAGTACAGATACGCAGTATTTT. Amino acids: CASSLSTDTQYF.

The V and J genes are TRBV29-1 and TRBJ2-4, with 7 bases that match TRBD1. The CDR3 length is 12 residues. The germline V gene has CDR1 SQVTM and CDR2 ANQGSEA. J gave up 13 bases and V 7 bases, and 13 bases lay outside the gene matches. The chain's CDR3 is CSGRAPTGIQYF. For the CDR3, the DNA is TGCAGCGGCCGTGCTCCGACAGGGATCCAGTACTTC.

This chain's CDR3 is CASSYLAGGPGEQYF. The CDR3 DNA reads as TGTGCCAGCAGCTACCTAGCGGGAGGGCCTGGGGAGCAGTACTTC. The gene calls are TRBV7-2 and TRBJ2-7; 12 bases are shared with TRBD2. Germline CDR1 is SGHTA and CDR2 is FQGNSA. V lost 4 bases to trimming and J lost 7 bases; unmatched junction nucleotides: 8. The CDR3 is 15 amino acids.

This chain joins TRBV28 and TRBJ2-5; 7 bases are a match to TRBD1. Germline V gene sequence: CDR1 MDHEN, CDR2 SYDVKM. This CDR3 has 15 residues. The V gene end was trimmed by 5 bases and the J gene end by 2 bases; junction bases not matched to a gene: 8. The CDR3 spells CASSGKGGQQETQYF. The CDR3 DNA sequence: TGTGCCAGCAGTGGGAAAGGGGGACAGCAAGAGACCCAGTACTTC. Variable domain in full (rest from reference TRBV28 and TRBJ2-5): DVKVTQSSRYLVKRTGEKVFLECVQDMDHENMFWYRQDPGLGLRLIYFSYDVKMKEKGDIPEGYSVSREKKERFSLILESASTNQTSMYLCASSGKGGQQETQYFGPGTRLLVL.

The chain links TRBV5-1 to TRBJ2-3; D gene unclear. The V gene lost 2 bases and the J gene lost 2 bases, with 3 bases spanning the gap. This CDR3 is 12 amino acids long. The germline V gene encodes CDR1 SGHRS and CDR2 YFSETQ. As DNA, the CDR3 is TGCGCCAGCAGCTTTGACACAGATACGCAGTATTTT. It is translated as CASSFDTDTQYF.

V gene TRBV7-2 combines with J gene TRBJ2-1; possible D gene TRBD2, 5 bases. Trimming shortened V by 2 bases and J by 7 bases, and 12 bases separated the two germline ends. The CDR3 contains 14 residues. Germline CDR1 SGHTA, CDR2 FQGNSA. Here the CDR3 reads CASSLSFRRNEQFF. CDR3 nucleotide sequence: TGTGCCAGCAGCTTATCTTTCAGGAGGAATGAGCAGTTCTTC.

The chain is built from TRBV28 and TRBJ2-1, with TRBD2 matching 13 bases. CDR3 length: 14 amino acids. Trimming removed 8 bases from V and 10 bases from J; junction bases left unmatched: 8. CDR1 MDHEN and CDR2 SYDVKM come from the germline V gene. CDR3 nucleotide sequence: TGTGCCAGCCGGACTAGCGGGAGTTGGCCCGAGCAGTTCTTC. Amino acids: CASRTSGSWPEQFF.

This rearrangement joins TRBV20-1 to TRBJ2-1; TRBD2 matches at 11 bases. Per germline, CDR1 DFQATT and CDR2 SNEGSKA (reference sequence). The length of the CDR3 is 16 residues. J gave up 6 bases and V 3 bases, and 10 bases lay outside the gene matches. As DNA, the CDR3 is TGCAGTGCTAGTGACCCACTAGCGGGAGTCCCCAATGAGCAGTTCTTC. Protein product: CSASDPLAGVPNEQFF.

This chain uses TRBV27 with TRBJ2-7; possibly TRBD2 for D (6 bases). In germline, CDR1 is MNHEY, CDR2 SMNVEV (reference sequence). V dropped 5 bases and J dropped 3 bases, with 11 bases sitting between them. There are 13 residues in the CDR3. The CDR3 nucleotides read TGTGCCAGCAGTGTCGTTAGCGGCTACGAGCAGTACTTC. Its translation: CASSVVSGYEQYF.